The clone carrying this T cell receptor beta chain was detected once. This sample was taken from a study of shared clonotypes between healthy human individuals. The CDR3 sequence is 13 residues long. Germline values: CDR1 SGDLS, CDR2 YYNGEE. Trimming removed 0 bases from V and 6 bases from J, with 9 bases in between. Repertoires were generated with immunoSEQ multiplex PCR, while TCRdb's copy carries only in-frame clones and drops some. Here the sample spans around 450,000 clones, roughly 77% being singletons. The TCR was taken from a woman between 40 and 50 years old in good health. Some clones in this sample may be carry-over from other donors' samples. The sequenced sample was PBMCs. The chain couples TRBV9 to TRBJ1-1; no definite D call. CDR3 in amino acids: CASSVGEFPEAFF. The CDR3 region has the DNA TGTGCCAGCAGCGTAGGGGAATTCCCTGAAGCTTTCTTT.